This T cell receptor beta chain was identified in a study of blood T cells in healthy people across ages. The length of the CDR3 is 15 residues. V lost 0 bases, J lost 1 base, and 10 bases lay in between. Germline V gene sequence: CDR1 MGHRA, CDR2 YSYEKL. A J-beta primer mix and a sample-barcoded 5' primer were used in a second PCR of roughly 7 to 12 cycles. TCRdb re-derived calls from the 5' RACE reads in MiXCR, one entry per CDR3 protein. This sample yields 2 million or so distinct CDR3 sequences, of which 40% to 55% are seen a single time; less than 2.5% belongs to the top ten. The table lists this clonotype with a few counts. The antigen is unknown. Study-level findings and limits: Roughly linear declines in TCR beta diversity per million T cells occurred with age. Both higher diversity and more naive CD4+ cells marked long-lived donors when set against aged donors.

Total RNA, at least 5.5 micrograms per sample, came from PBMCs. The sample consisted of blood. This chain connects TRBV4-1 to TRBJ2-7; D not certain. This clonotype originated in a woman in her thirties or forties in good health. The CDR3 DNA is TGCGCCAGCAGCCAAGAAGGGCAGACTTCCTACGAGCAGTACTTC. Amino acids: CASSQEGQTSYEQYF.